A single sample is the source of the 18 T cell receptor beta chains below, sequenced in a study of shared clonotypes between healthy human individuals. TCRdb's table, derived via immunoSEQ multiplex PCR, lists solely in-frame clones and lacks some. The sample consists of roughly 320,000 clones, around nine tenths of them appearing once. The sample consisted of memory CD8+ T cells sorted from blood. Subset: CD45RO+ cells pooled with CCR7-negative TemRA cells. The receptors stem from a man between 18 and 35 years old in good health.

The V and J genes are TRBV29-1 and TRBJ2-7, with D uncertain. Germline assignment: CDR1 SQVTM and CDR2 ANQGSEA. The CDR3 is 12 residues long. V gave up 6 bases and J gave up 1 base, with 10 bases separating them. As DNA, the CDR3 is TGCAGCGTCTCGGCAGAGTCCTACGAGCAGTACTTC. Translation: CSVSAESYEQYF.

The chain combines TRBV5-1 with TRBJ1-3; D unresolved. This CDR3 region has 16 residues. Trimming pared 1 base from V and 0 bases from J, leaving 11 bases between. Germline V lookup: CDR1 SGHRS, CDR2 YFSETQ. CDR3 in amino acids: CASSLTSPSSGNTIYF. The CDR3 nucleotides are TGCGCCAGCAGCTTGACTTCGCCCAGCTCTGGAAACACCATATATTTT.

The gene calls are TRBV6-5 and TRBJ2-7; 7 bases line up with TRBD1. The CDR3 contains 14 residues. The ends lost 6 bases at V and 3 bases at J; junction bases unmatched: 8. Looked up from germline, CDR1 is MNHEY and CDR2 is SVGAGI. The CDR3 DNA is TGTGCCAGCAGCACAGACAGGGTAGGCTACGAGCAGTACTTC. Amino acids: CASSTDRVGYEQYF.

The chain combines TRBV6-5 with TRBJ2-5; either TRBD1 or TRBD2 may supply D (5 bases each). The germline CDR1 and CDR2 sequences are MNHEY and SVGAGI. The CDR3 sequence is 15 residues long. V lost 4 bases and J lost 0, with 12 bases in between. CDR3 sequence (DNA): TGTGCCAGCAGTTTCGCCGGGGCAGACCAAGAGACCCAGTACTTC. Amino acids: CASSFAGADQETQYF.

This rearrangement joins TRBV5-4 to TRBJ1-3, with D possibly TRBD1 on 6 matching bases. The CDR3 has 17 amino acids. Per the germline V gene, CDR1 is SGHNT and CDR2 is YYREEE (reference sequence). The V end lost 5 bases, the J end lost 0 bases, and 18 bases lay between the germline ends. CDR3 loop: CASSSQGGGSSGNTIYF. The CDR3, as DNA: TGTGCCAGCAGTTCACAGGGAGGGGGTAGCTCTGGAAACACCATATATTTT.

The V gene is TRBV27, the J gene TRBJ2-3; possible D gene TRBD2, 6 bases. Trimming cost V 6 bases and J 3 bases, with 16 bases left between them. The length of the CDR3 is 15 residues. Germline CDR1 is MNHEY and CDR2 is SMNVEV (reference sequence). CDR3 residues: CASSLWRAETDTQYF. The CDR3 bases are TGTGCCAGCAGCCTTTGGAGGGCTGAAACAGATACGCAGTATTTT.

This clone was found a few times. This chain connects TRBV27 to TRBJ2-1; 9 bases match TRBD2. The CDR3 runs to 16 residues. The V gene's germline CDR1 is MNHEY and CDR2 SMNVEV (reference sequence). Losses at the gene ends were 5 bases for V and 7 bases for J; bases not matched to a gene: 12. CDR3 in amino acids: CASSKSSSGSGNEQFF. The DNA for the CDR3 is TGTGCCAGCAGTAAAAGCAGTAGCGGGAGTGGGAATGAGCAGTTCTTC.

The V and J genes are TRBV9 and TRBJ2-3; 10 nucleotides match TRBD2. From germline, CDR1 is SGDLS and CDR2 YYNGEE. Trimming at V came to 0 bases and at J to 2 bases, leaving 6 bases not matched to a gene. The CDR3 runs to 17 residues. In DNA, the CDR3 is TGTGCCAGCAGCGTAGTGTTAGCGGGAGGATCCACAGATACGCAGTATTTT. Encoded protein: CASSVVLAGGSTDTQYF.

This sequence joins TRBV6-5 and TRBJ2-2, with 12 bases lining up with TRBD1. Trimming cost V 1 base and J 5 bases; bases outside gene matches: 2. The germline gives CDR1 MNHEY, CDR2 SVGAGI. The CDR3 extends over 16 amino acids. DNA of the CDR3: TGTGCCAGCAGTTACTGGGGACAGGGGGCGACCGGGGAGCTGTTTTTT. As protein: CASSYWGQGATGELFF.

V is TRBV7-8 and J is TRBJ1-6; maybe TRBD1 (6 bases). Trimming removed 0 bases at V and 10 bases at J, with 19 bases between. The V gene's germline CDR1 is SGHVS and CDR2 FQNEAQ. This CDR3 contains 17 residues. The DNA for the CDR3 is TGTGCCAGCAGCTTAGCGTGGGGGCAGGGCCTAGGATCACCCCTCCACTTT. Translation gives CASSLAWGQGLGSPLHF.

The chain employs TRBV29-1 and TRBJ2-7; D gene uncertain. The germline CDR1 and CDR2 sequences are SQVTM and ANQGSEA. Trimming left V 2 bases short and J 3 bases short, with 11 bases between. The CDR3 has 13 amino acids. The CDR3 DNA follows: TGCAGCGTTGAAACTGGGGAAGACTACGAGCAGTACTTC. This gives the protein CSVETGEDYEQYF.

This clone was seen once. The CDR3 loop reads CASSFFPTRYTGGYTF. CDR3 bases: TGCGCCAGCAGCTTTTTCCCGACCCGATATACGGGTGGCTACACCTTC. V usage is TRBV5-1 and J usage is TRBJ1-2; D gene unclear. The CDR3 has 16 residues. Germline V gene data show CDR1 as SGHRS and CDR2 as YFSETQ. The V end lost 2 bases, the J end lost 7 bases, and 21 bases lay between the germline ends.

V gene TRBV5-6 combines with J gene TRBJ2-7; 8 nucleotides match TRBD1. CDR1 and CDR2 (germline): SGHDT, YYEEEE. The CDR3 consists of 15 residues. V shed 2 bases and J 0 bases; nucleotides not matched to a gene: 4. CDR3 loop: CASSFGTGSSYEQYF. DNA of the CDR3: TGTGCCAGCAGCTTCGGGACAGGAAGCTCCTACGAGCAGTACTTC.

The V gene is TRBV11-2, the J gene TRBJ1-2; no clear D. Germline V gene data show CDR1 as SGHAT and CDR2 as FQNNGV. Trimming stripped 3 bases from V and 4 bases from J, with 9 bases between. The CDR3 has 13 residues. Here the CDR3 reads CASSFWGIYGYTF. CDR3 DNA sequence: TGTGCCAGCAGCTTTTGGGGAATCTATGGCTACACCTTC.

The V call is TRBV19, the J call TRBJ2-1; possibly TRBD1 or TRBD2 for D (5 bases each). This CDR3 is built from 15 residues. The germline CDR1 and CDR2 sequences are LNHDA and SQIVND (reference sequence). Deletions cut 3 bases from V and 0 bases from J, with 9 bases between. This chain's CDR3 is CASSISGPSYNEQFF. CDR3 nucleotide sequence: TGTGCCAGTAGTATCTCGGGGCCCTCCTACAATGAGCAGTTCTTC.

This chain joins TRBV7-9 and TRBJ2-5; D is unresolved. The CDR3 totals 14 residues. From germline, CDR1 is SEHNR and CDR2 FQNEAQ (reference sequence). Between the trimmed V and J ends, which lost 1 base and 0 bases, there was a span of 6 bases. The CDR3 sequence is CASSLVGNQETQYF. CDR3 nucleotide sequence: TGTGCCAGCAGCTTAGTTGGCAACCAAGAGACCCAGTACTTC.

This chain links TRBV7-9 with TRBJ2-1; TRBD2 matches at 12 bases. The germline CDR1 and CDR2 sequences are SEHNR and FQNEAQ (reference sequence). Trimming removed 5 bases from V and 6 bases from J; junction bases left unmatched: 11. The CDR3 runs to 17 residues. The CDR3 reads CASSERLAGDVANEQFF. The CDR3 nucleotides read TGTGCCAGCAGCGAGCGACTAGCGGGAGATGTTGCCAATGAGCAGTTCTTC.

This clone was seen a single time. The chain recombines TRBV7-8 with TRBJ1-6; D is unclear. Germline V CDR1 and CDR2: SGHVS, FQNEAQ. The CDR3 length is 15 residues. Between the trimmed V and J ends, which lost 10 bases and 3 bases, there was a span of 16 bases. CDR3 loop: CAIGKGVFYNSPLHF. DNA of the CDR3: TGTGCCATCGGAAAGGGAGTTTTCTATAATTCACCCCTCCACTTT.